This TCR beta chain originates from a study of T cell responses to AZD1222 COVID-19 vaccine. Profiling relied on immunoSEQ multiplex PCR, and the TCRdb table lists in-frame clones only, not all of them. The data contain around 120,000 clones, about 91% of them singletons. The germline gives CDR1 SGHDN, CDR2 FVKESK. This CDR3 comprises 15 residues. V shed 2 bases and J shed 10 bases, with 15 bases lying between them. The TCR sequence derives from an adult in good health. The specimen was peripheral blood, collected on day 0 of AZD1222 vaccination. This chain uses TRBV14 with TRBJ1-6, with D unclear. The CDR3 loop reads CASSQNRGVLSPLHF. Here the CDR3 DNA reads TGTGCCAGCAGCCAAAATCGCGGGGTACTCTCACCCCTCCACTTT.